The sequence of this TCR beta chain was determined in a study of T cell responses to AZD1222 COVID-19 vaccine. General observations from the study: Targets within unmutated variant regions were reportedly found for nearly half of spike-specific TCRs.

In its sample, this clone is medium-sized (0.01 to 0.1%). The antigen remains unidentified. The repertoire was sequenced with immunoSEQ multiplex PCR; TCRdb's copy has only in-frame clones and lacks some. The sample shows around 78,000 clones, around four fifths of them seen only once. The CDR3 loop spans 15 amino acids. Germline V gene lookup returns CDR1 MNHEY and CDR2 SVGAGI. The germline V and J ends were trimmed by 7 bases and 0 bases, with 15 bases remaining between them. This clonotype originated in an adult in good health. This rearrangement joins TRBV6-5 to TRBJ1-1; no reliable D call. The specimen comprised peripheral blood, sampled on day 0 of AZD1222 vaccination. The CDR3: CASTAAHGMNTEAFF. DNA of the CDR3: TGTGCCAGCACGGCGGCCCACGGCATGAACACTGAAGCTTTCTTT.